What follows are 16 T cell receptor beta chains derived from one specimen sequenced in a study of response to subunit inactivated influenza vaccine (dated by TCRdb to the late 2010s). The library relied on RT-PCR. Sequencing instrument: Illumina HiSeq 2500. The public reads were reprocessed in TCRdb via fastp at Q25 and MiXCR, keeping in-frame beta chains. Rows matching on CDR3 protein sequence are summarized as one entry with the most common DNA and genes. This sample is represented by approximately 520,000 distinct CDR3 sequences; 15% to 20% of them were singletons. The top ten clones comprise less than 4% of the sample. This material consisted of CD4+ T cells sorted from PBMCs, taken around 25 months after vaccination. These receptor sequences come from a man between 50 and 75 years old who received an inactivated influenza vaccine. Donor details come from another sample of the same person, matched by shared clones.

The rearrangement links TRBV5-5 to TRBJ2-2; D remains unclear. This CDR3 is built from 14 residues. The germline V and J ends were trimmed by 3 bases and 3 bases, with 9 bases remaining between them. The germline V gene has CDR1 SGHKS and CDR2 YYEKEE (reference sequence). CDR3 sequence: CASSWNIHTGELFF. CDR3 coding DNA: TGTGCCAGCAGCTGGAACATCCACACCGGGGAGCTGTTTTTT. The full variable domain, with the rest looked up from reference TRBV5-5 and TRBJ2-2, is DAGVTQSPTHLIKTRGQQVTLRCSPISGHKSVSWYQQVLGQGPQFIFQYYEKEERGRGNFPDRFSARQFPNYSSELNVNALLLGDSALYLCASSWNIHTGELFFGEGSRLTVL.

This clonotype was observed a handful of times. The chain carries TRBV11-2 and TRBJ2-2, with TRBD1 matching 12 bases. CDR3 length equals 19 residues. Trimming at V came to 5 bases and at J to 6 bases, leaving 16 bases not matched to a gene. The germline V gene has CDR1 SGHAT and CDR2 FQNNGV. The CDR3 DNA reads TGTGCCAGCAGCCCGGGACAGGGGGCGGGAAGAGGGATTCCCGGGGAGCTGTTTTTT. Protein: CASSPGQGAGRGIPGELFF. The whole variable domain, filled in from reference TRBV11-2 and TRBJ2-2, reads EAGVAQSPRYKIIEKRQSVAFWCNPISGHATLYWYQQILGQGPKLLIQFQNNGVVDDSQLPKDRFSAERLKGVDSTLKIQPAKLEDSAVYLCASSPGQGAGRGIPGELFFGEGSRLTVL.

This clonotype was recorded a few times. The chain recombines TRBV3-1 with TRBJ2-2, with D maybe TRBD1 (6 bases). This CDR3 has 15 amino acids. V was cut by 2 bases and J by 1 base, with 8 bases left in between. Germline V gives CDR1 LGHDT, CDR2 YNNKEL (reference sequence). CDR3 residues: CASSQMTGNTGELFF. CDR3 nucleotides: TGTGCCAGCAGCCAAATGACAGGGAACACCGGGGAGCTGTTTTTT.

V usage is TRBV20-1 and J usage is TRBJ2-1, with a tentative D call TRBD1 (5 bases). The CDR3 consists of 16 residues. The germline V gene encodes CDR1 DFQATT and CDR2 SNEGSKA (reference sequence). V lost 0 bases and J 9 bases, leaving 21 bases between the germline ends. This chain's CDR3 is CSARDLAGNTRPEQFF. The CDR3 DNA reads TGCAGTGCTAGAGATTTGGCAGGGAACACCCGCCCTGAGCAGTTCTTC.

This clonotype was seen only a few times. The CDR3 region has the DNA TGCGCCAGCAGCTTGCCCTTAGCGGGGGATACCACCGGGGAGCTGTTTTTT. Its translation: CASSLPLAGDTTGELFF. The chain combines TRBV5-1 with TRBJ2-2, with 9 positions matching TRBD2. The CDR3 contains 17 residues. Germline V gene data show CDR1 as SGHRS and CDR2 as YFSETQ. V lost 1 base, J lost 4 bases, and 8 bases stayed unmatched.

The CDR3 nucleotides read TGCGCCAGCAGCCAAGGGGTCATCGGAACCTACGAGCAGTACTTC. This translates into CASSQGVIGTYEQYF. The chain carries TRBV4-3 and TRBJ2-7; D is unclear. The CDR3 is made up of 15 amino acids. The V gene lost 1 base and the J gene lost 2 bases, with 12 bases spanning the gap. The germline gives CDR1 LGHNA, CDR2 YSLEER.

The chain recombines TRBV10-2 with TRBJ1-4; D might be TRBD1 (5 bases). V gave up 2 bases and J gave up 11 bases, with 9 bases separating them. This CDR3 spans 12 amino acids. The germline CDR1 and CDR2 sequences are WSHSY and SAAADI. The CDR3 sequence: CASSEDGGKLFF. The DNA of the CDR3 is TGCGCCAGCAGTGAGGACGGGGGGAAACTGTTTTTT.

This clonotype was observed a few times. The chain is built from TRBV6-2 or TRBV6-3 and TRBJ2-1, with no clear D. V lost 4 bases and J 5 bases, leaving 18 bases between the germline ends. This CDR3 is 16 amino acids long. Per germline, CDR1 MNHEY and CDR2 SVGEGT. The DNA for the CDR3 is TGTGCCAGCAGTTGCTCGGGCAGGCCCCCCCACAATGAGCAGTTCTTC. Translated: CASSCSGRPPHNEQFF.

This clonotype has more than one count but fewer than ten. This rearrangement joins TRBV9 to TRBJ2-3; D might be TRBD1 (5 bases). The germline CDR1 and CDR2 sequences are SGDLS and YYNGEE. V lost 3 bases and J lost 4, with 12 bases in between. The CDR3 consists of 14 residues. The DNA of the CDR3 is TGTGCCAGCAGCGCAATACAGGTCGCAGATACGCAGTATTTT. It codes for CASSAIQVADTQYF.

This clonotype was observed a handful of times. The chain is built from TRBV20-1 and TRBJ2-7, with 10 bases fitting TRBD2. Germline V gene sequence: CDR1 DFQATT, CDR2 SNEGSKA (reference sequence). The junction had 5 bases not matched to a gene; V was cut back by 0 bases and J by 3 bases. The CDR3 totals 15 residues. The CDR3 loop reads CSARDMASGGYEQYF. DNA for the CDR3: TGCAGTGCTAGAGATATGGCTAGCGGGGGCTACGAGCAGTACTTC.

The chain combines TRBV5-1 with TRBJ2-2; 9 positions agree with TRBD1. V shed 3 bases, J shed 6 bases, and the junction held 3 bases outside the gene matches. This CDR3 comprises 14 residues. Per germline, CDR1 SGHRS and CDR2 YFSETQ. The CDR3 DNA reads TGCGCCAGCAGCTGGGACAGGGCGGCCGGGGAGCTGTTTTTT. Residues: CASSWDRAAGELFF.

The CDR3, as DNA: TGTGCCAGCAGCCCGGGCGGGGACAGGGTGATTGAGCAGTTCTTC. It encodes CASSPGGDRVIEQFF. V is TRBV5-6 and J is TRBJ2-1; TRBD1 matches 9 bases. Trimming cost V 4 bases and J 9 bases; bases outside gene matches: 11. The germline gives CDR1 SGHDT, CDR2 YYEEEE. CDR3 size: 15 residues.

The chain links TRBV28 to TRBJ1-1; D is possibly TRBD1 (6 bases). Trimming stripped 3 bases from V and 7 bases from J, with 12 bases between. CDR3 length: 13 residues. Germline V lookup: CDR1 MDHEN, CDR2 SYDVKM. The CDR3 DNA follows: TGTGCCAGCAGTTTTTTACAGGGAGGTGAAGCTTTCTTT. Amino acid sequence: CASSFLQGGEAFF.

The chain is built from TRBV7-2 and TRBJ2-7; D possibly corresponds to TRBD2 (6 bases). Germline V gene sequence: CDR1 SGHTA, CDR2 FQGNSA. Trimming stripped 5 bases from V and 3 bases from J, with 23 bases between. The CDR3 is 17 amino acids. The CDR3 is CASSLIGTSYGGYEQYF. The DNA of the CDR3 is TGTGCCAGCAGCCTAATTGGGACGTCATACGGGGGCTACGAGCAGTACTTC.

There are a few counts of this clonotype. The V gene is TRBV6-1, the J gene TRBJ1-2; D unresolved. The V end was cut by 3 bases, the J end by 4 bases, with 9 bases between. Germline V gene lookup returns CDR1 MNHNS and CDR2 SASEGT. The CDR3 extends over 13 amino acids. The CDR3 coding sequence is TGTGCCAGCAGTGAGGACCGTTTCTATGGCTACACCTTC. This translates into CASSEDRFYGYTF.

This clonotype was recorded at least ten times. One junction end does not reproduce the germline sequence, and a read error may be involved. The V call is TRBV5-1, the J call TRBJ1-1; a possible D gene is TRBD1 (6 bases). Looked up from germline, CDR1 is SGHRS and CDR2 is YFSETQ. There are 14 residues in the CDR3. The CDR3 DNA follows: TGTGCCAGCAGCTTAGTGGGACAGAACACTGAAGCTTTCTTT. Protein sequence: CASSLVGQNTEAFF.